A single T cell receptor (beta chain) is shown here with its context. The assay was immunoSEQ multiplex PCR, and TCRdb's table has in-frame clones only and misses some. The sample yields some 2 million clones, about 95% seen once. CDR1 is ENHRY and CDR2 is SYGVKD in the germline V gene. With V trimmed by 3 bases and J by 3 bases, 3 bases remained unmatched. This CDR3 spans 14 amino acids. Naive CD8 cells, CD45RO-negative and positively selected for CCR7, excluded terminally differentiated effector memory CD45RA+ cells. The entry originates in a study of shared clonotypes between healthy human individuals.

The material sequenced was naive CD8+ T cells sorted from blood. The sequence was obtained from a man between 18 and 29 years old in good health. The genes are TRBV10-3 and TRBJ1-1, with 8 bases identical to TRBD1. The CDR3 nucleotides read TGTGCCATCAGTGATCCGGGACAGGACACTGAAGCTTTCTTT. Translation: CAISDPGQDTEAFF.